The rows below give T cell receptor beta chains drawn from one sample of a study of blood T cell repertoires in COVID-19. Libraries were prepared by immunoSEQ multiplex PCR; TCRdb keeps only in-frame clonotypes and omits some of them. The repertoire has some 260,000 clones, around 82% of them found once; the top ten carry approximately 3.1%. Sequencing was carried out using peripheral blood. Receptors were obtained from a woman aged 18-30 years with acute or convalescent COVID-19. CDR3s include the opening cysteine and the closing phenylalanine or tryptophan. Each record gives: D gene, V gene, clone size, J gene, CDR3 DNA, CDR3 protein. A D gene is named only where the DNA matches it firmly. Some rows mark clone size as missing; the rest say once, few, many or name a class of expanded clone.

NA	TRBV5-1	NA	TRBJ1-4	TGCGCCAGCAGCGGAGGGCTTGCCATGGAAAAACTGTTTTTT	CASSGGLAMEKLFF
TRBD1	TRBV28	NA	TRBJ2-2	TGTGCCAGCACCTATGACAGGGGGGGGTACACCGGGGAGCTGTTTTTT	CASTYDRGGYTGELFF
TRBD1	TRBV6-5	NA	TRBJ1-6	TGTGCCAGCAGTAGGGGACAGGGAAAGGGTGCCCTCCACTTT	CASSRGQGKGALHF
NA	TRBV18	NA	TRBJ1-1	TGTGCCAGCTCAACCTTCGGACAATTCCGCACTGAAGCTTTCTTT	CASSTFGQFRTEAFF
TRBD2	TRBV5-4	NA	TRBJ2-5	TGTGCCAGCAGCTTGAGACTAGCGGGAGGGGAGACCCAGTACTTC	CASSLRLAGGETQYF
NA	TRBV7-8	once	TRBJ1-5	TGTGCCAGCAGCTTAGAGGGGGGGATAGGTCCGAATCAGCCCCAGCATTTT	CASSLEGGIGPNQPQHF
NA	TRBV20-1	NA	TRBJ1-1	TGCAGTGCTAGTTTTTGGGCAGGATCGAACACTGAAGCTTTCTTT	CSASFWAGSNTEAFF
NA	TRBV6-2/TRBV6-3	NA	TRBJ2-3	TGTGCCAGCAGCCTCCGGAGCGTTAGCACAGATACGCAGTATTTT	CASSLRSVSTDTQYF
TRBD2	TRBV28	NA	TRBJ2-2	TGTGCCAGAGACAGACTAGCGCCCACCGGGGAGCTGTTTTTT	CARDRLAPTGELFF
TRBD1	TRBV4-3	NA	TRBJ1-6	TGCGCCAGCAGCCGGGACCGACAGGGACCTAATTCACCCCTCCACTTT	CASSRDRQGPNSPLHF
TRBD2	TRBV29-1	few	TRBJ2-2	TGCAGCGTCGCGGGGGTATCGAACACCGGGGAGCTGTTTTTT	CSVAGVSNTGELFF
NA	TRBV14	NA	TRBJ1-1	TGTGCCAGCAGCCCCCTCTTCGCTGAAGCTTTCTTT	CASSPLFAEAFF
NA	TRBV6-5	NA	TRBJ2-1	TGTGCCAGCAGGGGTGGGGAGAGGTCCTACAATGAGCAGTTCTTC	CASRGGERSYNEQFF
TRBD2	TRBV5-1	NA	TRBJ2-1	TGCGCCAGCAGCTTTGAGGGGACTAGCGTCTACAATGAGCAGTTCTTC	CASSFEGTSVYNEQFF
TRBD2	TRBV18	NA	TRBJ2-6	TGTGCCAGCTCACCCTCTGGGACTAGCGGGAGAGTTCCTGGGGCCAACGTCCTGACTTTC	CASSPSGTSGRVPGANVLTF
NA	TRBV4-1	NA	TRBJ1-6	TGCGCCAGCAGCCAAGAACTAAAGAGCTCCTATAATTCACCCCTCCACTTT	CASSQELKSSYNSPLHF
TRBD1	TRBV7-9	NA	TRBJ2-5	TGTGCCAGCAGCTTTGGACAGGGAGGCGAGACCCAGTACTTC	CASSFGQGGETQYF
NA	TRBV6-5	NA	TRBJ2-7	TGTGCCAGCAAAAACGGCTACGAGCAGTACTTC	CASKNGYEQYF
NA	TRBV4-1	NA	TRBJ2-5	TGCCCCAGGGTTGGCACGGCTAGCGCGAACCAAGAGACCCAGTACTTC	CPRVGTASANQETQYF
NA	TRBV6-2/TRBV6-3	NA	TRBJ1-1	TGTGCCAGCAGTTCGGGGTTGGCGAGTTTGCCTGAAGCTTTCTTT	CASSSGLASLPEAFF
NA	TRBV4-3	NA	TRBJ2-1	TGCGCCAGCAGCCAAGATTGGTTCCGGTTACTCAATGAGCAGTTCTTC	CASSQDWFRLLNEQFF
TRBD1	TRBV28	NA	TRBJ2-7	TGTGCCAGCAGGATGGGACAGGGGCCCTACGAGCAGTACTTC	CASRMGQGPYEQYF
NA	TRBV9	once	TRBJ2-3	TGTGCCAGCAGCGTTTCGACTAGCACAGATACGCAGTATTTT	CASSVSTSTDTQYF
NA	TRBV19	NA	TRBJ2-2	TGTGCCAGTAGTAGAGCGACAGGGGAGGGGACGTCCGGGGAGCTGTTTTTT	CASSRATGEGTSGELFF
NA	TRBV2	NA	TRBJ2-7	TGTGCCAGCAGTGAAGTTGACTACCTGGGGAGGAGTCGCTACGAGCAGTACTTC	CASSEVDYLGRSRYEQYF
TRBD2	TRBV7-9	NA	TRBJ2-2	TGTGCCAGCACCTCCATACTAGCGGGGGACACCGGGGAGCTGTTTTTT	CASTSILAGDTGELFF
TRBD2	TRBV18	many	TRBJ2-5	TGTGCCAGCTCTCCGGCCGGGACTAGCGGGAGTGGGAAGACCCAGTACTTC	CASSPAGTSGSGKTQYF
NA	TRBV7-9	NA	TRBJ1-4	TGTGCCAGCGGTTCAGGGGATGAAAAACTGTTTTTT	CASGSGDEKLFF
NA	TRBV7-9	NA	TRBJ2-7	TGTGCCAGCAGCCCATCAGGGGTCCTAAGCTCCTACGAGCAGTACTTC	CASSPSGVLSSYEQYF
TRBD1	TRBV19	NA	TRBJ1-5	TGTGCCAGTAGCAATACAGGGGGCGGAAATCAGCCCCAGCATTTT	CASSNTGGGNQPQHF
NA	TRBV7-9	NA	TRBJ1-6	TGTGCCAGCAGCTTGATTGGGGGCGCTTCGCAAAATTCACCCCTCCACTTT	CASSLIGGASQNSPLHF
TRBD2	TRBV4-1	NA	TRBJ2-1	TGCGCCAGCAGCCAAGATGGGGCGAGCGGGAGAGAAGGAAATGAGCAGTTCTTC	CASSQDGASGREGNEQFF
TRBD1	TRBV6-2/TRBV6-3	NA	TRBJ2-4	TGTGCCAGCAGTTACACGGGGACAGGGAGACGGATAGCCAAAAACATTCAGTACTTC	CASSYTGTGRRIAKNIQYF
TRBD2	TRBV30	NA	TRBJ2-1	TGTGCCTGGAGCCCCGGGACTAGCGGAAACAATGAGCAGTTCTTC	CAWSPGTSGNNEQFF
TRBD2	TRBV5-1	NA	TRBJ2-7	TGCGCCAGCAGCTTCCAAGCGGGAGGGGGCACCGAGCAGTACTTC	CASSFQAGGGTEQYF
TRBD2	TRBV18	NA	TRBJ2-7	TGTGCCAGCTCAAGCTCCCGGGAGGGACGCGAGCAGTACTTC	CASSSSREGREQYF
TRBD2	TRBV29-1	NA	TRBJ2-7	TGCAGCGTTGAAGGGACTAGCGGGAGTTACGAGCAGTACTTC	CSVEGTSGSYEQYF
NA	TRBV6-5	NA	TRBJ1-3	TGTGCCAGCAGTTACTTCCCAGAGGCCTCTGGAAACACCATATATTTT	CASSYFPEASGNTIYF
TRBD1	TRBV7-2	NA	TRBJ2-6	TGTGCCAGCAGCGACAGGGCGGGCTCTGGGGCCAACGTCCTGACTTTC	CASSDRAGSGANVLTF
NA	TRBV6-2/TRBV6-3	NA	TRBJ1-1	TGTGCCAGCAGCCTCCTGACTGAAGCTTTCTTT	CASSLLTEAFF
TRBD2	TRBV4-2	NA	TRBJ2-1	TGTGCCAGCAGCCAAGAAATAGCGGGAGTTCAGAATGAGCAGTTCTTC	CASSQEIAGVQNEQFF